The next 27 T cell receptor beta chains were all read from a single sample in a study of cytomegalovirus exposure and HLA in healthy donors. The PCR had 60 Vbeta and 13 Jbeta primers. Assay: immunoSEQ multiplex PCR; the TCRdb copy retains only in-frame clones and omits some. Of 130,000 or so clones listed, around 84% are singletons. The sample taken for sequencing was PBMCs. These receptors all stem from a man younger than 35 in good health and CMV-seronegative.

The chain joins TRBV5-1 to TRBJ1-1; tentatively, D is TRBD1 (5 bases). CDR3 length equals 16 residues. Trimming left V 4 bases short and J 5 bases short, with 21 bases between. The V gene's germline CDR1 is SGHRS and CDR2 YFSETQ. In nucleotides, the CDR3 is TGCGCCAGCAGCCCTACAGCAGCGGGGCAAGGGACTGAAGCTTTCTTT. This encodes CASSPTAAGQGTEAFF.

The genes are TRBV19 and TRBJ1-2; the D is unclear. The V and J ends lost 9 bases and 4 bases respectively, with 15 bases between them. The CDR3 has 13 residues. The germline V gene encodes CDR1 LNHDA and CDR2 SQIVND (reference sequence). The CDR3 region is CASRYGVRYGYTF. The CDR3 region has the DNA TGTGCCAGCCGGTATGGAGTCCGCTATGGCTACACCTTC.

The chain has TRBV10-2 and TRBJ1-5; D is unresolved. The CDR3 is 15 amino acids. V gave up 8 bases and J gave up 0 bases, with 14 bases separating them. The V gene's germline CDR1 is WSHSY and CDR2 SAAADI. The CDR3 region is CASGEEAYSNQPQHF. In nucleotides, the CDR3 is TGCGCCAGCGGAGAAGAGGCTTATAGCAATCAGCCCCAGCATTTT.

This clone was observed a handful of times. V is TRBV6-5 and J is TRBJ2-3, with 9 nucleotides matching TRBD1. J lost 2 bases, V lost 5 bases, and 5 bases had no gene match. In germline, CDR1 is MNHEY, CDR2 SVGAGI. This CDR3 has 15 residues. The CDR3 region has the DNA TGTGCCAGCAGTCAACAGGGGGCACTCACAGATACGCAGTATTTT. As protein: CASSQQGALTDTQYF.

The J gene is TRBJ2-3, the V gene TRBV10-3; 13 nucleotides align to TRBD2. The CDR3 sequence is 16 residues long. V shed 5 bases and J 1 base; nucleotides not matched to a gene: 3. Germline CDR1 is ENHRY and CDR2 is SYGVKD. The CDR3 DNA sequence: TGTGCCATCAGTCCAGGACTAGCGGGGGGCACAGATACGCAGTATTTT. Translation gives CAISPGLAGGTDTQYF.

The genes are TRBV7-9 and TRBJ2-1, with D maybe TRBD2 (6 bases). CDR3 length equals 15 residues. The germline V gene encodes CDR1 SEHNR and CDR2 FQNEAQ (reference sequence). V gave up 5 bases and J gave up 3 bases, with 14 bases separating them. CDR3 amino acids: CASSPGGADYNEQFF. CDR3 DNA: TGTGCCAGCAGCCCCGGCGGGGCAGACTACAATGAGCAGTTCTTC.

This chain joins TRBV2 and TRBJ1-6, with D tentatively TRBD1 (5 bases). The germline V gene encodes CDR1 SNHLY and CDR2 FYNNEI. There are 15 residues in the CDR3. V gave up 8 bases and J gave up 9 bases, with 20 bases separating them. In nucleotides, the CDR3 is TGTGCCAGCCGAGCGGGACCCCTGTCACGTTCACCCCTCCACTTT. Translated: CASRAGPLSRSPLHF.

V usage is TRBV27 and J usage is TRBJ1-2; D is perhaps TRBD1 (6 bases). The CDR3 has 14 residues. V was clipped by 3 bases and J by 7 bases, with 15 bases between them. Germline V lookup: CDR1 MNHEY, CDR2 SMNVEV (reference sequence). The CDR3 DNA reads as TGTGCCAGCAGTTTTAAAGCAGGGGTAGGTGGCTACACCTTC. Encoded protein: CASSFKAGVGGYTF.

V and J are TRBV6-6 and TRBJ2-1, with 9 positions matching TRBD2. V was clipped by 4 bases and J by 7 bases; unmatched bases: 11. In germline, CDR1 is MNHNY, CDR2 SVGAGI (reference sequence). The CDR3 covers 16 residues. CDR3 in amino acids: CASSFPLAGGLNEQFF. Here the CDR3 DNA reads TGTGCCAGCAGTTTCCCCCTGGCGGGGGGGCTGAATGAGCAGTTCTTC.

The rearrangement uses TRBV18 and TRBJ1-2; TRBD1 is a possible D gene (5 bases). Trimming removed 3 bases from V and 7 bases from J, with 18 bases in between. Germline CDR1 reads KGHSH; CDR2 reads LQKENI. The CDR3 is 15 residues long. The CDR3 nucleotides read TGTGCCAGCTCACCCGGACTAAAAGGGGAAGGTGGCTACACCTTC. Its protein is CASSPGLKGEGGYTF.

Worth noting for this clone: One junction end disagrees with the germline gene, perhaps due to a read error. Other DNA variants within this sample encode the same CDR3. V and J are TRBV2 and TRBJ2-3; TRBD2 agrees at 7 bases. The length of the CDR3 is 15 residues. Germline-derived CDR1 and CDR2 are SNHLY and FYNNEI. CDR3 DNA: TGCGCCAGCAGTGGATTGGGGGGGAGCACAGATACGCAGTATTTT. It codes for CASSGLGGSTDTQYF. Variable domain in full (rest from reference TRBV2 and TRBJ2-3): EPEVTQTPSHQVTQMGQEVILRCVPISNHLYFYWYRQILGQKVEFLVSFYNNEISEKSEIFDDQFSVERPDGSNFTLKIRSTKLEDSAMYFCASSGLGGSTDTQYFGPGTRLTVL.

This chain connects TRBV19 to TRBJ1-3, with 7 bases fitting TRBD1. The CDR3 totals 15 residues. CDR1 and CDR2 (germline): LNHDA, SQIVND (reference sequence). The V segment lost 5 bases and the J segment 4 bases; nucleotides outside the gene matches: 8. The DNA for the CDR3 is TGTGCCAGTAGTCCCGCCCCGGGACAGGGAAACACCATATATTTT. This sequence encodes CASSPAPGQGNTIYF.

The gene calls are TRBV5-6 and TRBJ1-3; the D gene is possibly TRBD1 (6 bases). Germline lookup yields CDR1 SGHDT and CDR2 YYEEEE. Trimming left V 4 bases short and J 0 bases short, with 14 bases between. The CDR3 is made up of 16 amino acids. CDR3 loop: CASSLRGAASGNTIYF. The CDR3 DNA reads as TGTGCCAGCAGCCTCCGGGGGGCCGCCTCTGGAAACACCATATATTTT.

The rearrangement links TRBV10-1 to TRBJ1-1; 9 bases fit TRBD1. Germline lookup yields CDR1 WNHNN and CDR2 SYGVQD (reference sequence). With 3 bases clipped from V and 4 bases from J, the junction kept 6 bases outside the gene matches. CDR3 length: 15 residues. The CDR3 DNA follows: TGCGCCAGCAGTGACGGAGGGACAGGGACCACTGAAGCTTTCTTT. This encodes CASSDGGTGTTEAFF.

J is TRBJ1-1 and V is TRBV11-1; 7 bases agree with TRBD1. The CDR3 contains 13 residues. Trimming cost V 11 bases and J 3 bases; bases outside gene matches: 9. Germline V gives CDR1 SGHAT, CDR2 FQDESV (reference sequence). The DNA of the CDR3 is TGTGCCGTACTCGAGGGGGCTGACACTGAAGCTTTCTTT. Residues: CAVLEGADTEAFF.

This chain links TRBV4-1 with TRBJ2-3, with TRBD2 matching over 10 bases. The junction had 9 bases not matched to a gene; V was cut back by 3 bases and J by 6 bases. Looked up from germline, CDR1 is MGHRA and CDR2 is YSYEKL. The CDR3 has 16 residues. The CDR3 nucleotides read TGCGCCAGCAGCCATGATGCTAGCGGGGGATGGGATACGCAGTATTTT. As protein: CASSHDASGGWDTQYF.

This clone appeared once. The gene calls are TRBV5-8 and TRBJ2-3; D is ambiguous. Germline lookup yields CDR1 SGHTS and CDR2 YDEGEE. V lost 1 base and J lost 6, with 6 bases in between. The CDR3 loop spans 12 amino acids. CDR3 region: CASSLPSDTQYF. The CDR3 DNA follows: TGTGCCAGCAGCTTGCCGAGTGATACGCAGTATTTT.

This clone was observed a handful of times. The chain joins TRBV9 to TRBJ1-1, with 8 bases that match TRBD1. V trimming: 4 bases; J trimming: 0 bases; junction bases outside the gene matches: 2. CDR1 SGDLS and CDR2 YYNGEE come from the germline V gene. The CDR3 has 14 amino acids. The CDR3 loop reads CASSSGQVNTEAFF. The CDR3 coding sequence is TGTGCCAGCAGCTCGGGACAGGTGAACACTGAAGCTTTCTTT.

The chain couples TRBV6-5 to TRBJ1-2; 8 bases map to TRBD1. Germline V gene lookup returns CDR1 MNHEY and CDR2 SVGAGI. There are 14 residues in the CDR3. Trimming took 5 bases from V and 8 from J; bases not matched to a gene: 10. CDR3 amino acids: CASSPQGALRGYTF. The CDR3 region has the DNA TGTGCCAGCAGTCCTCAGGGGGCCCTACGGGGCTACACCTTC.

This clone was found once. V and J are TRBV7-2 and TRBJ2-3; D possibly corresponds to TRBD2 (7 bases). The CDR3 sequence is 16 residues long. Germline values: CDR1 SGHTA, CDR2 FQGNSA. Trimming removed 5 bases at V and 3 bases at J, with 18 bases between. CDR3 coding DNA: TGTGCCAGCAGCCTAGGTGTAGGGGGAGGGACAGATACGCAGTATTTT. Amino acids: CASSLGVGGGTDTQYF.

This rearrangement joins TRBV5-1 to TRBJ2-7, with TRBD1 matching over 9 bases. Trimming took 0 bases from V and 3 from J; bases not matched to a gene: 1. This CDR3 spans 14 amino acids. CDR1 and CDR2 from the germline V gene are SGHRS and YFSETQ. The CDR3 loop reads CASSLEGQGYEQYF. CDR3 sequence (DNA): TGCGCCAGCAGCTTGGAGGGACAGGGCTACGAGCAGTACTTC.

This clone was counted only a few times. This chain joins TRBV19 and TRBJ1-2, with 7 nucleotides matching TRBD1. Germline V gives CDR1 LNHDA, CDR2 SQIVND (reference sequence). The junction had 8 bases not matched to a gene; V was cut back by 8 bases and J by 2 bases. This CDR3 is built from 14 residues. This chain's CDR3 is CASESGTANYGYTF. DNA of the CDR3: TGTGCCAGTGAATCCGGGACAGCAAACTATGGCTACACCTTC.

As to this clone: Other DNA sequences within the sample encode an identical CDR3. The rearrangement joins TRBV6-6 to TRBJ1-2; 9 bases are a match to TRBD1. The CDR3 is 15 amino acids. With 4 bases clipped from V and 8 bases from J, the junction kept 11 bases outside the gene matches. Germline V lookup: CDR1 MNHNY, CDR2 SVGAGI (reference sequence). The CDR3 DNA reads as TGTGCCAGCAGTTTGCCGGGACAGGGTACGTTGGGCTACACCTTC. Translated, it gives CASSLPGQGTLGYTF.

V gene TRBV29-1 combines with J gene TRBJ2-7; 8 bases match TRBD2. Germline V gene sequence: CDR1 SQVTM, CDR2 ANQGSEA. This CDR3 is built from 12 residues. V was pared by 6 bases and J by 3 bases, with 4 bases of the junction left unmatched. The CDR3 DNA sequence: TGCAGCGTAAGCGGGGGCCGCTACGAGCAGTACTTC. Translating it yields CSVSGGRYEQYF.

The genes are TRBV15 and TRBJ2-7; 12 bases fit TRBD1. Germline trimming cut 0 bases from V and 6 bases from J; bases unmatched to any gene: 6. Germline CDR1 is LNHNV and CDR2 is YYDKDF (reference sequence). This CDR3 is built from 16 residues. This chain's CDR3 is CATSRDQGTGGLEQYF. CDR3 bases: TGTGCCACCAGCAGAGATCAGGGGACAGGGGGCCTCGAGCAGTACTTC.

The CDR3 loop is CASSIARDTEAFF. The CDR3 DNA is TGTGCCAGTAGTATAGCTCGGGACACTGAAGCTTTCTTT. The gene calls are TRBV19 and TRBJ1-1; D is ambiguous. Trimming left V 1 base short and J 3 bases short, with 6 bases between. CDR1 and CDR2 (germline): LNHDA, SQIVND (reference sequence). The CDR3 loop spans 13 amino acids. The full variable domain, in which reference TRBV19 and TRBJ1-1 provide the parts outside the CDR3, is DGGITQSPKYLFRKEGQNVTLSCEQNLNHDAMYWYRQDPGQGLRLIYYSQIVNDFQKGDIAEGYSVSREKKESFPLTVTSAQKNPTAFYLCASSIARDTEAFFGQGTRLTVV.

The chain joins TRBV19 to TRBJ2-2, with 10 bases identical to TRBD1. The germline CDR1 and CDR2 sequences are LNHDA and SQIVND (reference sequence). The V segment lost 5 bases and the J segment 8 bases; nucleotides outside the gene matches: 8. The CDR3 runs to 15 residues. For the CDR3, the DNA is TGTGCCAGTAGTCAAGGGACAGGGGTTTTGGGGGAGCTGTTTTTT. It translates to CASSQGTGVLGELFF.